A single sample is the source of the 26 T cell receptor beta chains below, sequenced in a study of shared clonotypes between healthy human individuals (dated by TCRdb to about 2020). The library was produced with the immunoSEQ multiplex PCR assay. The immuneACCESS repertoire file appears here via TCRdb, limited to in-frame rearrangements. These files lack a portion of the clones; in checked studies, under half of the deficit traces to unresolved V genes, and the cause of the others is not known. In this sample the table shows 550,000 to 650,000 clones, 90% to 97% of which occur a single time. The biggest ten clones account for roughly 0.1% of the sample. CD8 naive samples were obtained by positive selection for CCR7 among CD45RO-negative cells, yielding a CD45RA+CCR7+ population from which TemRA cells were excluded. The material sequenced was naive CD8+ T cells sorted from blood. What the cell subset or site label conveys for this sample: CD45RA+CCR7+. Receptors originate from a woman in her twenties or thirties in good health.

The gene calls are TRBV7-2 and TRBJ2-3; D is undetermined. Germline CDR1 is SGHTA and CDR2 is FQGNSA. The germline V and J ends were trimmed by 0 bases and 0 bases, with 10 bases remaining between them. The CDR3 has 16 residues. CDR3 sequence: CASSLARVTSTDTQYF. The DNA for the CDR3 is TGTGCCAGCAGCTTAGCGAGAGTAACTAGCACAGATACGCAGTATTTT.

Concerning this clone itself: Other DNA sequences from this sample encode an identical CDR3 as well. The chain uses TRBV4-1 and TRBJ2-7; D not resolved. Trimming removed 3 bases from V and 3 bases from J, with 9 bases in between. In germline, CDR1 is MGHRA, CDR2 YSYEKL. CDR3 length: 13 amino acids. CDR3 sequence reads: CASSQGFGYEQYF. In DNA, the CDR3 is TGCGCCAGCAGCCAGGGGTTTGGCTACGAGCAGTACTTC.

The CDR3 is CASRPGPSTDTQYF. The CDR3 DNA reads as TGTGCCAGTAGGCCGGGACCTAGCACAGATACGCAGTATTTT. The gene calls are TRBV19 and TRBJ2-3; the D call may be TRBD1 or TRBD2 (5 bases each). This CDR3 has 14 amino acids. Germline CDR1 is LNHDA and CDR2 is SQIVND (reference sequence). V lost 6 bases, J lost 0 bases, and 10 bases lay in between.

The chain uses TRBV27 and TRBJ1-1; the D is unclear. V shed 5 bases and J shed 5 bases, with 12 bases lying between them. The CDR3 spans 13 residues. Germline CDR1 is MNHEY and CDR2 is SMNVEV (reference sequence). The CDR3 reads CASSLGGVTEAFF. The DNA for the CDR3 is TGTGCCAGCAGTCTGGGTGGTGTTACTGAAGCTTTCTTT.

The J gene is TRBJ1-5, the V gene TRBV4-1; possible D gene TRBD1, 6 bases. Germline V gives CDR1 MGHRA, CDR2 YSYEKL. The CDR3 length is 15 residues. Trimming removed 4 bases at V and 7 bases at J, with 17 bases between. The DNA for the CDR3 is TGCGCCAGCAGCCCGACCGATCGGACAGTCCAGCCCCAGCATTTT. Its translation: CASSPTDRTVQPQHF.

This chain connects TRBV6-5 to TRBJ2-7; no clear D. This CDR3 spans 15 amino acids. Germline V lookup: CDR1 MNHEY, CDR2 SVGAGI. The ends were cut back, 2 bases at V and 3 bases at J, with 14 bases in the middle. CDR3 nucleotides: TGTGCCAGCAGTTACGCCGTGGGGTCGAGCTACGAGCAGTACTTC. This codes for CASSYAVGSSYEQYF.

V gene TRBV19 combines with J gene TRBJ2-6; D gene unclear. V was clipped by 3 bases and J by 4 bases, with 16 bases between them. CDR1 and CDR2 from the germline V gene are LNHDA and SQIVND (reference sequence). This CDR3 is built from 17 residues. This CDR3 reads CASSIPSTWYGANVLTF. The CDR3 DNA reads as TGTGCCAGTAGTATCCCGAGTACATGGTACGGGGCCAACGTCCTGACTTTC. The variable domain in full, completed from reference TRBV19 and TRBJ2-6, reads DGGITQSPKYLFRKEGQNVTLSCEQNLNHDAMYWYRQDPGQGLRLIYYSQIVNDFQKGDIAEGYSVSREKKESFPLTVTSAQKNPTAFYLCASSIPSTWYGANVLTFGAGSRLTVL.

This clone was picked up one time. The rearrangement links TRBV5-1 to TRBJ2-3, with D possibly TRBD2 on 5 matching bases. This CDR3 has 16 residues. The V gene's germline CDR1 is SGHRS and CDR2 YFSETQ. V was shortened by 3 bases and J by 2 bases, with 16 bases between the two germline ends. CDR3 sequence reads: CASSSPLSGPTDTQYF. CDR3 DNA: TGCGCCAGCAGCTCGCCCCTAAGCGGTCCCACAGATACGCAGTATTTT. The full variable domain, rest sourced from reference TRBV5-1 and TRBJ2-3, is KAGVTQTPRYLIKTRGQQVTLSCSPISGHRSVSWYQQTPGQGLQFLFEYFSETQRNKGNFPGRFSGRQFSNSRSEMNVSTLELGDSALYLCASSSPLSGPTDTQYFGPGTRLTVL.

V usage is TRBV28 and J usage is TRBJ1-4; D is undetermined. The germline V gene encodes CDR1 MDHEN and CDR2 SYDVKM. The CDR3 consists of 16 residues. Deletions cut 2 bases from V and 7 bases from J, with 17 bases between. The CDR3 here is CASSLGPYPPVEKLFF. Written as DNA, the CDR3 is TGTGCCAGCAGTTTAGGGCCATATCCCCCCGTTGAAAAACTGTTTTTT.

This clone has just one count. The chain employs TRBV20-1 and TRBJ1-1; D not certain. This CDR3 comprises 10 residues. The germline V gene encodes CDR1 DFQATT and CDR2 SNEGSKA (reference sequence). Trimming cost V 4 bases and J 4 bases, with 4 bases left between them. CDR3 bases: TGCAGTGCTATGGCCACTGAAGCTTTCTTT. The encoded protein is CSAMATEAFF.

The gene calls are TRBV19 and TRBJ2-7; the D gene is possibly TRBD2 (6 bases). Deletions cut 8 bases from V and 4 bases from J, with 15 bases between. Per the germline V gene, CDR1 is LNHDA and CDR2 is SQIVND (reference sequence). This CDR3 has 13 residues. The CDR3 region has the DNA TGTGCCAGTGGGGATCCGGGGAGGTACGAGCAGTACTTC. It translates to CASGDPGRYEQYF.

This chain links TRBV11-2 with TRBJ1-4; 7 positions agree with TRBD1. This CDR3 has 15 residues. Germline CDR1 SGHAT, CDR2 FQNNGV. The V and J ends lost 5 bases and 3 bases, in that order; junction bases with no gene match: 6. This CDR3 reads CASSLWTGPNEKLFF. The CDR3 region has the DNA TGTGCCAGCAGCCTTTGGACAGGACCTAATGAAAAACTGTTTTTT.

CDR3 nucleotides: TGTGCCAGCAGCTTTGGGACTAGCGGCTACGAGCAGTACTTC. It is translated as CASSFGTSGYEQYF. This rearrangement joins TRBV5-6 to TRBJ2-7; 11 bases map to TRBD2. Germline assignment: CDR1 SGHDT and CDR2 YYEEEE. The V segment lost 2 bases and the J segment 3 bases; nucleotides outside the gene matches: 1. CDR3 length: 14 amino acids.

The CDR3 loop is CASSWGTKPYEQYF. The CDR3 DNA sequence: TGTGCCAGCAGCTGGGGGACAAAGCCCTACGAGCAGTACTTC. The chain recombines TRBV5-6 with TRBJ2-7, with D possibly matching TRBD1 (6 bases). CDR3 size: 14 residues. Germline V gives CDR1 SGHDT, CDR2 YYEEEE. V lost 3 bases, J lost 2 bases, and 12 bases lay in between.

The CDR3 region is CASSQTRGTSGRTDTQYF. The CDR3 bases are TGCGCCAGCAGCCAAACGAGGGGGACTAGCGGGAGGACAGATACGCAGTATTTT. V usage is TRBV4-1 and J usage is TRBJ2-3; 15 bases line up with TRBD2. V shed 2 bases, J shed 3 bases, and the junction held 6 bases outside the gene matches. This CDR3 contains 18 residues. Germline V gives CDR1 MGHRA, CDR2 YSYEKL.

The V and J genes are TRBV27 and TRBJ1-5; 7 bases are a match to TRBD1. Trimming removed 8 bases from V and 0 bases from J; junction bases left unmatched: 1. CDR1 is MNHEY, CDR2 SMNVEV, per germline (reference sequence). This CDR3 comprises 13 residues. The CDR3 coding sequence is TGTGCCAGCGGGACAGATAGCAATCAGCCCCAGCATTTT. This sequence encodes CASGTDSNQPQHF.

The rearrangement joins TRBV4-2 to TRBJ2-7; the D is unclear. The CDR3 sequence is 14 residues long. The V end lost 1 base, the J end lost 1 base, and 8 bases lay between the germline ends. The germline V gene encodes CDR1 LGHNA and CDR2 YNFKEQ. The CDR3 DNA is TGTGCCAGCAGCCAAGCATTCGATTCCTACGAGCAGTACTTC. It specifies CASSQAFDSYEQYF.

The chain has TRBV15 and TRBJ2-2; no clear D. The CDR3 has 14 residues. Germline V CDR1 and CDR2: LNHNV, YYDKDF (reference sequence). Trimming took off 4 bases at V and 0 bases at J, with 6 bases between the two ends. The CDR3 sequence: CATSTRTNTGELFF. The CDR3 region has the DNA TGTGCCACCAGCACCCGAACGAACACCGGGGAGCTGTTTTTT.

This chain joins TRBV19 and TRBJ2-5, with 12 bases matching TRBD1. Germline CDR1 reads LNHDA; CDR2 reads SQIVND (reference sequence). The length of the CDR3 is 15 residues. J gave up 5 bases and V 5 bases, and 6 bases lay outside the gene matches. DNA for the CDR3: TGTGCCAGTAGTCCGGGGACAGGGGGCTGGGAGACCCAGTACTTC. Protein product: CASSPGTGGWETQYF.

The chain links TRBV2 to TRBJ1-4, with 12 bases fitting TRBD1. The V gene's germline CDR1 is SNHLY and CDR2 FYNNEI. J gave up 8 bases and V 3 bases, and 7 bases lay outside the gene matches. The CDR3 consists of 16 residues. The CDR3 reads CASSDGTGGFGEKLFF. The CDR3 DNA is TGTGCCAGCAGTGATGGGACAGGGGGCTTTGGCGAAAAACTGTTTTTT.

The chain employs TRBV7-6 and TRBJ2-1, with D possibly matching TRBD1 (7 bases). CDR1 SGHVS and CDR2 FNYEAQ come from the germline V gene. The length of the CDR3 is 15 residues. V was pared by 4 bases and J by 6 bases, with 16 bases between. DNA of the CDR3: TGTGCCAGCAGCTGGAGACAGGGAGGTAGCAATGAGCAGTTCTTC. It specifies CASSWRQGGSNEQFF.

The chain uses TRBV28 and TRBJ1-5, with 8 bases identical to TRBD1. The ends lost 2 bases at V and 4 bases at J; junction bases unmatched: 7. CDR3 size: 16 residues. CDR1 MDHEN and CDR2 SYDVKM come from the germline V gene. The DNA of the CDR3 is TGTGCCAGCAGTTTAAAAAACAGGGGGATAAATCAGCCCCAGCATTTT. Its translation is CASSLKNRGINQPQHF.

The chain employs TRBV28 and TRBJ2-2; 9 bases agree with TRBD1. Germline V gene lookup returns CDR1 MDHEN and CDR2 SYDVKM. The CDR3 runs 16 residues. V lost 7 bases, J lost 5 bases, and 11 bases stayed unmatched. The CDR3 is CASTPPSGTGTGELFF. CDR3 in DNA: TGTGCCAGCACCCCTCCCTCCGGGACAGGGACCGGGGAGCTGTTTTTT.

The chain recombines TRBV14 with TRBJ2-1; D is ambiguous. V was cut by 0 bases and J by 4 bases, with 10 bases left in between. Per germline, CDR1 SGHDN and CDR2 FVKESK. The CDR3 has 15 amino acids. This chain's CDR3 is CASSQDAYWYNEQFF. The CDR3, as DNA: TGTGCCAGCAGCCAAGATGCTTACTGGTACAATGAGCAGTTCTTC.

V is TRBV2 and J is TRBJ2-7; unclear D gene. CDR1 and CDR2 (germline): SNHLY, FYNNEI. The CDR3 consists of 12 residues. V lost 5 bases and J lost 1, with 6 bases in between. The CDR3 region has the DNA TGTGCCAGCAGTTCCTTGTCCTACGAGCAGTACTTC. Translating gives CASSSLSYEQYF.

CDR3 in amino acids: CASSLSEGRSGNQPQHF. The CDR3 DNA sequence: TGTGCCAGCAGCTTAAGTGAGGGACGGTCCGGCAATCAGCCCCAGCATTTT. This chain links TRBV13 with TRBJ1-5; possible D gene TRBD1, 5 bases. V was pared by 2 bases and J by 2 bases, with 16 bases between. In germline, CDR1 is PRHDT, CDR2 FYEKMQ (reference sequence). The CDR3 loop spans 17 amino acids.